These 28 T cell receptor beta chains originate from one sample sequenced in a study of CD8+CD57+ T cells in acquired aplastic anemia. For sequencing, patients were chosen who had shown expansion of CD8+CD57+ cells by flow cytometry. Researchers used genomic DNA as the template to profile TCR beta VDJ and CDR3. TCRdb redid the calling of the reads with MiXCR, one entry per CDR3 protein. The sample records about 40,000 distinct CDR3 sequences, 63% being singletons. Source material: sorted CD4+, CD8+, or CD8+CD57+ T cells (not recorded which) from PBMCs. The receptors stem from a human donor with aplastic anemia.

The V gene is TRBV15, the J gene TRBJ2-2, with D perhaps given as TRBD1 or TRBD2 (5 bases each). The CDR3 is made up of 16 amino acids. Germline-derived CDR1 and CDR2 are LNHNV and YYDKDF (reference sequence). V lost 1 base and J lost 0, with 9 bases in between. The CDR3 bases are TGTGCCACCAGCAGAGTTCCGGGGCCGAACACCGGGGAGCTGTTTTTT. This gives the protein CATSRVPGPNTGELFF.

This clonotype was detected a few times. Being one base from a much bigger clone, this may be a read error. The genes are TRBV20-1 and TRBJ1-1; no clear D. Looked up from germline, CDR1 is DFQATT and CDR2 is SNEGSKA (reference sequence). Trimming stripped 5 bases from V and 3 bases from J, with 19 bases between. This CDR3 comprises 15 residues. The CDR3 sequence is CSAPRGNQTHTEAFF. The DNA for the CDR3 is TGCAGTGCTCCTCGGGGAAACCAAACGCACACTGAAGCTTTCTTT.

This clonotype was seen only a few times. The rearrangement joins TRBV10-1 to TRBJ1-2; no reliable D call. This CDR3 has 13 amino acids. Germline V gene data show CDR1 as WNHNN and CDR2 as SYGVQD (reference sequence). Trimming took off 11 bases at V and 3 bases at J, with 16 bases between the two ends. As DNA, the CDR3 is TGCGCCTGCAAGGCAAGTGGAGACTATGGCTACACCTTC. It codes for CACKASGDYGYTF.

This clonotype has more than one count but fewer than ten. The CDR3 sequence: CASSGLTSGGGDEQFF. CDR3 bases: TGTGCCAGCAGTGGCCTTACTAGCGGGGGGGGGGATGAGCAGTTCTTC. The V gene is TRBV15, the J gene TRBJ2-1, with 13 bases lining up with TRBD2. The CDR3 spans 16 residues. Trimming removed 10 bases from V and 8 bases from J; junction bases left unmatched: 14. Germline V CDR1 and CDR2: LNHNV, YYDKDF (reference sequence).

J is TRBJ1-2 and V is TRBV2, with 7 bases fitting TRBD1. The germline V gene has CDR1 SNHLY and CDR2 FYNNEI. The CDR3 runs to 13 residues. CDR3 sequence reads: CASLGQNNYGYTF. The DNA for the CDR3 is TGTGCTAGCCTGGGACAGAACAACTATGGCTACACCTTC. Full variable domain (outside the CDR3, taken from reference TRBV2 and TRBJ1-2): EPEVTQTPSHQVTQMGQEVILRCVPISNHLYFYWYRQILGQKVEFLVSFYNNEISEKSEIFDDQFSVERPDGSNFTLKIRSTKLEDSAMYFCASLGQNNYGYTFGSGTRLTVV.

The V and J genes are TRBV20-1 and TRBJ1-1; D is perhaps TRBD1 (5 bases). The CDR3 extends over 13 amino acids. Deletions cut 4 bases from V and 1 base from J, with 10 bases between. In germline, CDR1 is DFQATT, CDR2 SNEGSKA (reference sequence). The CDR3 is CSANRRTNTEAFF. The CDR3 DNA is TGCAGTGCTAACAGGAGGACGAACACTGAAGCTTTCTTT.

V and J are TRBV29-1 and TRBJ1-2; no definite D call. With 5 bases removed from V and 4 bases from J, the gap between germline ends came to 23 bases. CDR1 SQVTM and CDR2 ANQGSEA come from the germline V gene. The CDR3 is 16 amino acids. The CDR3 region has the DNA TGCAGCGTTCTTGTGCCTAAGGGCCTTCGCTTCTATGGCTACACCTTC. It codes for CSVLVPKGLRFYGYTF. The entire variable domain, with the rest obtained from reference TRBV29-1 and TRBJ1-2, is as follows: SAVISQKPSRDICQRGTSLTIQCQVDSQVTMMFWYRQQPGQSLTLIATANQGSEATYESGFVIDKFPISRPNLTFSTLTVSNMSPEDSSIYLCSVLVPKGLRFYGYTFGSGTRLTVV.

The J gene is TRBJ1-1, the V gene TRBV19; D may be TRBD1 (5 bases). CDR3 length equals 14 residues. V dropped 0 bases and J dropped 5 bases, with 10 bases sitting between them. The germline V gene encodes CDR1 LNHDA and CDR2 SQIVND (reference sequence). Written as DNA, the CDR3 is TGTGCCAGTAGTATAGAGGAGGGGCGGACTGAAGCTTTCTTT. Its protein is CASSIEEGRTEAFF.

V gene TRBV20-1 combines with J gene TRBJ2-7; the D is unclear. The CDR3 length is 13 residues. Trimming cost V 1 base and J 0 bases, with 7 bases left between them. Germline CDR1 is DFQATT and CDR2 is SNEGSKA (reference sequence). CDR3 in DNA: TGCAGTGCTAGAGGAGAGGACTCCTACGAGCAGTACTTC. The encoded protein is CSARGEDSYEQYF.

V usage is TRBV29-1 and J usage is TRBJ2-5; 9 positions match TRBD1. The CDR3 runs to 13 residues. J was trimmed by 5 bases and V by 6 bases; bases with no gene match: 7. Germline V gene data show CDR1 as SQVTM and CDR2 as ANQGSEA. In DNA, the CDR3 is TGCAGCGTCTCGGACAGGGGTGGCGAGACCCAGTACTTC. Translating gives CSVSDRGGETQYF. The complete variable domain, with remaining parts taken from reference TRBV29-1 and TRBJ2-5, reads SAVISQKPSRDICQRGTSLTIQCQVDSQVTMMFWYRQQPGQSLTLIATANQGSEATYESGFVIDKFPISRPNLTFSTLTVSNMSPEDSSIYLCSVSDRGGETQYFGPGTRLLVL.

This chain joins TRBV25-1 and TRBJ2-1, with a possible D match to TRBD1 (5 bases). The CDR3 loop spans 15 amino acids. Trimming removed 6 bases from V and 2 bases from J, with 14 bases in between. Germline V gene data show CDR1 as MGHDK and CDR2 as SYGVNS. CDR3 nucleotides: TGTGCCAGCAGCCCAAAGGGGCTACCCTACAATGAGCAGTTCTTC. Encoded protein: CASSPKGLPYNEQFF.

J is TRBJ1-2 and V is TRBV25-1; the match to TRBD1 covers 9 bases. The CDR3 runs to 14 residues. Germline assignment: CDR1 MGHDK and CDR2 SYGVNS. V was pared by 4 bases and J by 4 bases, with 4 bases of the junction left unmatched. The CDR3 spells CASSAWDRVYGYTF. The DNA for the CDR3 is TGTGCCAGCAGTGCCTGGGACAGGGTCTATGGCTACACCTTC.

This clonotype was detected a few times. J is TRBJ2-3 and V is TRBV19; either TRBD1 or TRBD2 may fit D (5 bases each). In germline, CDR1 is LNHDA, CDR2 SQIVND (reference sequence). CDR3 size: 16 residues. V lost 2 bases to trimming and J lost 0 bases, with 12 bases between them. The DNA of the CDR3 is TGTGCCAGTAGTATATCCGAGGGGTATAGCACAGATACGCAGTATTTT. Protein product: CASSISEGYSTDTQYF.

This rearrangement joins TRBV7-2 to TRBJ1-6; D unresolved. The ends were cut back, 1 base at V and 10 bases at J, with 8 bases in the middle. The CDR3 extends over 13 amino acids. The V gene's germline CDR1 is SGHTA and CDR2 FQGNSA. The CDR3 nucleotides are TGTGCCAGCAGCTTAGGTCCGGGGTCACCCCTCCACTTT. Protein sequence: CASSLGPGSPLHF.

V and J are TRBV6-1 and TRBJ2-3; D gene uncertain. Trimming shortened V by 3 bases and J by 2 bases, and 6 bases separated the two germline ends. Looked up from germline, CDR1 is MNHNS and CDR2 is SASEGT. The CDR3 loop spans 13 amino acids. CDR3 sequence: CASSETNTDTQYF. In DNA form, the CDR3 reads TGTGCCAGCAGTGAGACGAACACAGATACGCAGTATTTT.

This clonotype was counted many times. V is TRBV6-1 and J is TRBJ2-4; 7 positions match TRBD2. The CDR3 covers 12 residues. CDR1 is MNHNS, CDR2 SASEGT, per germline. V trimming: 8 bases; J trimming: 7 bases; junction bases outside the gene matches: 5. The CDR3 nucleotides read TGTGCCAGCGGGCCGGGAGGTAACATTCAGTACTTC. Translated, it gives CASGPGGNIQYF.

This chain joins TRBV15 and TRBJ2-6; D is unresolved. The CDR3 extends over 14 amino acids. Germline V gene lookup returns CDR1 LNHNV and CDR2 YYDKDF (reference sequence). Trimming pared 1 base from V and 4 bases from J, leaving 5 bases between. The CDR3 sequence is CATSRGAGANVLTF. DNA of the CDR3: TGTGCCACCAGCAGAGGCGCCGGGGCCAACGTCCTGACTTTC.

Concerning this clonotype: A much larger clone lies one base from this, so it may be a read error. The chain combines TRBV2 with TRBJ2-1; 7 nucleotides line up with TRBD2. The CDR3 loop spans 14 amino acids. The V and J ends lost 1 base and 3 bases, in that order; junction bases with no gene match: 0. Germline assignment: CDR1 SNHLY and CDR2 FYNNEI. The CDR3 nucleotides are TGTGCCAGCAGTGAAGGGGGGGGCTACAATGAGCAGTTCTTC. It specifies CASSEGGGYNEQFF.

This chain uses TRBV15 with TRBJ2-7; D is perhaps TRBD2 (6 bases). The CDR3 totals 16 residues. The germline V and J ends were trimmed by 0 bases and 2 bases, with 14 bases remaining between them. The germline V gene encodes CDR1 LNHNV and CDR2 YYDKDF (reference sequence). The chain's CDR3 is CATSRDPGTVTYEQYF. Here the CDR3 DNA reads TGTGCCACCAGCAGAGATCCGGGGACTGTAACCTACGAGCAGTACTTC.

CDR3 sequence: CASRDGAFGANVLTF. CDR3 DNA sequence: TGTGCCAGTAGGGACGGTGCCTTTGGGGCCAACGTCCTGACTTTC. The chain has TRBV19 and TRBJ2-6; D call uncertain. Trimming left V 6 bases short and J 3 bases short, with 12 bases between. Per the germline V gene, CDR1 is LNHDA and CDR2 is SQIVND (reference sequence). The CDR3 totals 15 residues. Full variable domain (missing parts from reference TRBV19 and TRBJ2-6): DGGITQSPKYLFRKEGQNVTLSCEQNLNHDAMYWYRQDPGQGLRLIYYSQIVNDFQKGDIAEGYSVSREKKESFPLTVTSAQKNPTAFYLCASRDGAFGANVLTFGAGSRLTVL.

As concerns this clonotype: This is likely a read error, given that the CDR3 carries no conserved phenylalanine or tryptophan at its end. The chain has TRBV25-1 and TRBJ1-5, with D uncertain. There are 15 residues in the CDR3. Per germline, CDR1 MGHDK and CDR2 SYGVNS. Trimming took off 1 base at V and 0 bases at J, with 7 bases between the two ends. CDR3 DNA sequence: TGTGCCAGCAGTGAATCGGATTATAGCAATCAGCCCCAGCATTGT. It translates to CASSESDYSNQPQHC.

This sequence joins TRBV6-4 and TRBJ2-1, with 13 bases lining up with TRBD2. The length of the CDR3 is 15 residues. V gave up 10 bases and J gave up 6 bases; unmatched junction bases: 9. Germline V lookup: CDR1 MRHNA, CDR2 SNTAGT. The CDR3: CATRDGTSGVNEQFF. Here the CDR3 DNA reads TGTGCCACCAGAGACGGGACTAGCGGGGTCAATGAGCAGTTCTTC.

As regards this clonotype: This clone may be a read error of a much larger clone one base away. DNA of the CDR3: TGTGCCAGCAGCTTCACCGGGACAGGGGCTATTCGTTATGAAAAACCGTTTTTT. Translated, it gives CASSFTGTGAIRYEKPFF. The chain combines TRBV7-8 with TRBJ1-4, with 10 bases lining up with TRBD1. Germline values: CDR1 SGHVS, CDR2 FQNEAQ. This CDR3 comprises 18 residues.

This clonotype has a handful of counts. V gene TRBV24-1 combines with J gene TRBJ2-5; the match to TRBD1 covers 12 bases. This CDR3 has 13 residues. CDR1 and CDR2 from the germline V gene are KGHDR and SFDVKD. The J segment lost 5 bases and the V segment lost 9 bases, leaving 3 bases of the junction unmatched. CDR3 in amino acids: CATGTGGVETQYF. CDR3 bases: TGTGCCACCGGGACAGGGGGCGTGGAGACCCAGTACTTC.

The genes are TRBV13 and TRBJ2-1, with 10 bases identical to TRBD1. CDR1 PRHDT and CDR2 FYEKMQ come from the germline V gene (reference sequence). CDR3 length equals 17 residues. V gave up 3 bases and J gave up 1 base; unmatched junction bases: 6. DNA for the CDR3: TGTGCCAGCAGCTTGGGCGGGACAGGGGTTTCCTACAATGAGCAGTTCTTC. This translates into CASSLGGTGVSYNEQFF. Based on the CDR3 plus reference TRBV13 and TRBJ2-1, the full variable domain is AAGVIQSPRHLIKEKRETATLKCYPIPRHDTVYWYQQGPGQDPQFLISFYEKMQSDKGSIPDRFSAQQFSDYHSELNMSSLELGDSALYFCASSLGGTGVSYNEQFFGPGTRLTVL.

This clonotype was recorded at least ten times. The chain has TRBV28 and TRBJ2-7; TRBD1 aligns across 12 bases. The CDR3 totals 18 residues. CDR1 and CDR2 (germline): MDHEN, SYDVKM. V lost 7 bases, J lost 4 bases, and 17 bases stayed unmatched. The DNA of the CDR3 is TGTGCCAGCACCCCTTTGGGGTTGGGGGGACAGGGGGCTTACGAGCAGTACTTC. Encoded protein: CASTPLGLGGQGAYEQYF.

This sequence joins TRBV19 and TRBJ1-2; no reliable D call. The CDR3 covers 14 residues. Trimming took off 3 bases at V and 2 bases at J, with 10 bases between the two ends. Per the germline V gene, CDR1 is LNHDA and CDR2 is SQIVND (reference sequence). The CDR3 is CASSIEDGNYGYTF. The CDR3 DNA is TGTGCCAGTAGTATCGAAGATGGCAACTATGGCTACACCTTC.

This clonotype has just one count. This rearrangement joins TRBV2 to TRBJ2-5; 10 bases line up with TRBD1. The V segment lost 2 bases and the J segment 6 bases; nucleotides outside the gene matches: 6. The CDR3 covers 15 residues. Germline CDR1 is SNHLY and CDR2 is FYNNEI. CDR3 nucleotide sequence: TGTGCCAGCAGTGAACTAAGACAGGGGGCAAAGACCCAGTACTTC. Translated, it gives CASSELRQGAKTQYF.